This T cell receptor beta chain was sequenced during a study of T cell changes during pregnancy in multiple sclerosis. V was clipped by 2 bases and J by 2 bases; unmatched bases: 2. The CDR3 spans 15 residues. Germline V gene lookup returns CDR1 LGHNA and CDR2 YSLEER. The data were produced by immunoSEQ multiplex PCR, yet TCRdb's version contains in-frame clones alone and is incomplete. In the table there are 50,000 or so clones, about 91% of which are singletons. This clone showed up just once. The TCR sequence derives from a female donor with multiple sclerosis, enrolled in a pregnancy study. The sequencing here drew on peripheral blood, taken in the third trimester of pregnancy. This chain joins TRBV4-3 and TRBJ2-3; TRBD1 aligns across 9 bases. The chain's CDR3 is CASSQWDRDTDTQYF. CDR3 DNA: TGCGCCAGCAGCCAATGGGACAGGGACACAGATACGCAGTATTTT.